This TCR beta chain derives from a study of T cells after yellow fever vaccination. Study outcomes and limitations: Abundant clonotypes from the bulk population could contaminate FACS-sorted repertoires.

This clonotype has a count of ten or more. Its target is not known. Via MiXCR, TCRdb re-called the 5' RACE reads, giving one row per CDR3 protein. The data hold 230,000 or so distinct CDR3 sequences, with roughly 6.8% observed a single time. The V gene's germline CDR1 is SQVTM and CDR2 ANQGSEA. The V and J ends lost 5 bases and 4 bases, in that order; junction bases with no gene match: 7. This CDR3 is 13 amino acids long. The chain combines TRBV29-1 with TRBJ2-5, with 7 bases fitting TRBD1. The sample was CD4+ T cells sorted from PBMCs, taken on the day of the yellow fever booster vaccination. The TCR comes from a man under 40 who received the YFV17D yellow fever vaccine. Here the CDR3 reads CSVSTGVGETQYF. CDR3 sequence (DNA): TGCAGCGTTTCCACAGGGGTGGGAGAGACCCAGTACTTC.